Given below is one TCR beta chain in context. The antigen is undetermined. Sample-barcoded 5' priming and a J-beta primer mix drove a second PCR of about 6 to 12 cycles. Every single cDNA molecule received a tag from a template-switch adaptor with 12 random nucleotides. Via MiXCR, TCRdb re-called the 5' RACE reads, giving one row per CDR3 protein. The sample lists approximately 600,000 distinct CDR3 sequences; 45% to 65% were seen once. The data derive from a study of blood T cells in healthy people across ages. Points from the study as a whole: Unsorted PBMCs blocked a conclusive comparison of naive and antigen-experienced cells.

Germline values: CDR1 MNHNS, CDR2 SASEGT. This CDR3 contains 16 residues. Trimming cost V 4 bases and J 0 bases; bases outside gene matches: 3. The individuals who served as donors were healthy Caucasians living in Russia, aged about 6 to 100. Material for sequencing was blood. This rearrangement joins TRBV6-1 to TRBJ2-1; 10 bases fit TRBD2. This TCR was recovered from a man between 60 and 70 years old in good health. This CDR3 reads CASSVSGGNSYNEQFF. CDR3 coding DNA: TGTGCCAGCAGTGTTAGCGGGGGGAACTCCTACAATGAGCAGTTCTTC.